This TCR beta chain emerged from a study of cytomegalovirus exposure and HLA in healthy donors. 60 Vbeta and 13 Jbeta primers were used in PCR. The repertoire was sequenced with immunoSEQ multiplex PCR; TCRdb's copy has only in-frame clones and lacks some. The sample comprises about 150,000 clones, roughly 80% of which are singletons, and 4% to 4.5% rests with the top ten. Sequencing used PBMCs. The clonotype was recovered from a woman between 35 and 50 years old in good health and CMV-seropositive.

CDR3 sequence reads: CASSQDSGGGAVTGELFF. The CDR3 DNA reads TGCGCCAGCAGCCAAGATTCCGGCGGGGGGGCCGTCACCGGGGAGCTGTTTTTT. The chain combines TRBV4-3 with TRBJ2-2, with 9 bases matching TRBD2. CDR1 and CDR2 from the germline V gene are LGHNA and YSLEER. The CDR3 runs to 18 residues. V shed 0 bases and J 4 bases; nucleotides not matched to a gene: 9.